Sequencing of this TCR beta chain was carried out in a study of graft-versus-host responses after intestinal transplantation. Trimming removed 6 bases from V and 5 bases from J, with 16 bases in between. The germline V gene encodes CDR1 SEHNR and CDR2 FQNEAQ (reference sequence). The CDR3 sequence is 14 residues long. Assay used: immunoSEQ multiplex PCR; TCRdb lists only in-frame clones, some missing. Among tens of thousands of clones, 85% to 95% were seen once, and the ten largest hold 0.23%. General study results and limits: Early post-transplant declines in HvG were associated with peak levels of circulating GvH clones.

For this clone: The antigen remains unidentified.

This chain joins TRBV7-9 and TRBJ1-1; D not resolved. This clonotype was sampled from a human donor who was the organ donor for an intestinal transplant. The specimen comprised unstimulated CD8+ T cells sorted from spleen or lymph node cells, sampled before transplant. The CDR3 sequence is CASSQYTRGTEAFF. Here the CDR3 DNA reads TGTGCCAGCAGTCAATACACCCGCGGGACTGAAGCTTTCTTT.